Sequencing of this T cell receptor (beta chain) was carried out in a study of T-cell reconstitution after alpha-beta-depleted transplantation in children (dated by TCRdb to the mid-2010s). Study-wide context: Using TCR repertoire profiling, the study followed T-cell immune reconstitution in a quantitative way in children after TCRalphabeta/CD19-depleted allogeneic hematopoietic cell transplantation.

The time point label here, explained by the study, means: day 60 (about 2 months) after transplantation. The treatment or condition label for this specimen denotes: allogeneic hematopoietic cell transplantation with graft depleted of TCRalphabeta T cells and CD19 B cells. TCRalphabeta/CD19-depleted allogeneic hematopoietic cell grafts were given to the transplant recipients, all of whom were children. Libraries were constructed by PCR. Sequenced using an Illumina HiSeq 2500. To normalize quantification of the TCRbeta repertoire, the TCR libraries were built with molecular barcoding that relied on unique molecular identifiers. TCRdb reprocessing: public reads trimmed at Q25 with fastp, clones called with MiXCR, in-frame beta chains kept. Every CDR3 protein is listed once, alongside the most common genes and DNA of its rows. The sample data list approximately 32,000 distinct CDR3 sequences, and less than 8.5% of these were observed just once. The ten largest clones take up roughly 27% of the sample.

Findings and caveats that apply to the study as a whole: The apparently early recovery of alphabetaT-cell counts about two months after transplant reportedly depended on only several hundred rapidly expanded clones that came from non-depleted graft cells. The high TCRbeta diversity at day 60 in some patients was ascribed to recipient T cells and intrathymic progenitors that had survived conditioning. Over the following months the frequencies of hyperexpanded clones went down, and after one year T-cell counts and TCRbeta diversity were mostly credited to newly produced T cells.

Its CDR3 holds 17 amino acids, cysteine through phenylalanine. Only the CDR3 portion is preserved as DNA: 51 bases, with reading frame beginning at the first base. Compared with germline, V lacks 0 bases and J lacks 3 bases; bases without a gene match: 7. CDR1 GTSNPN and CDR2 SVGIG are derived from the germline V gene (reference sequence). In its sample, this clonotype was seen many times. Its antigen target is currently unknown. Nothing much larger sits one base from this clone, and base qualities are not available. The TCR comes from a child under two years old who had a stem cell transplant for acute myeloid leukemia, so the T cells may come from the graft donor. The source material was peripheral blood, sampled 60 days after TCRalphabeta/CD19-depleted stem cell transplant. Recombination joined TRBV30 with TRBJ2-7; 14 nucleotides in the junction match TRBD2. The DNA is TGTGCCTGGAGTGTACAGAGGACTAGCGGGGGGCACTACGAGCAGTACTTC. It translates as CAWSVQRTSGGHYEQYF.